This T cell receptor (beta chain) was documented in a study of blood T cells in healthy people across ages. Combining a sample-barcoded 5' primer with a J-beta primer mix, a second PCR ran for roughly 6 to 12 cycles. TCRdb passed the 5' RACE reads through MiXCR, listing each CDR3 protein once. There are about 580,000 distinct CDR3 sequences in the sample; around half occur only once, and about 22% lies in the top ten. Germline-derived CDR1 and CDR2 are SGHRS and YFSETQ. The V and J ends lost 2 bases and 6 bases, in that order; junction bases with no gene match: 5. This CDR3 contains 13 residues. Total RNA amounts of at least 5 micrograms were extracted per sample. Study findings and constraints: Unsorted PBMCs blocked a conclusive comparison of naive and antigen-experienced cells.

There are a few counts of this clonotype. Its specificity is unknown. The sequencing input was blood. The chain joins TRBV5-1 to TRBJ2-7; the match to TRBD1 covers 7 bases. This TCR derives from an elderly man in good health. The CDR3 nucleotides are TGCGCCAGCAGCTTTCGACAGGGCCGCGAGCAGTACTTC. As protein: CASSFRQGREQYF.